Described below is a single T cell receptor (beta chain) sequence and its context. This clone was seen once. Its antigen remains unidentified. Qualities for individual bases were not recorded, and no much larger clone is one base off. The sample originates from a study of blood T cell repertoires in COVID-19 (dated by TCRdb to between 2020 and 2021). As for the study more broadly: The collaborator samples originated in the United States, Italy and Spain and spanned the acute and convalescent phases of COVID-19. The material from the prospective study consisted of cDNA or gDNA derived from T cells, B-cell-depleted T cells, or PBMCs. The repertoires were released in a freely available public database meant as a resource for research on the immune response to SARS-CoV-2. Samples were obtained from the ongoing ImmuneRACE study (first 160 participants) and from over a thousand subjects provided by 6 global collaborators. HLA class I and class II types, where available, came from metadata supplied by the sample provider rather than from assay-based typing. Deeply sampled blood TCRbeta repertoires from subjects exposed to, actively infected with, or recovered from COVID-19 were included in the dataset. The sample metadata nearly always contained a de-identified subject ID, COVID-19 status, age in years and sex. Here is what the overall study found, with its caveats: The amount of clinical and demographic metadata varied by source and participant and was provided uncurated.

The collaborating institutions used their own protocols to collect whole blood in K2EDTA tubes. Collaborator samples were shipped for TCRbeta analysis as frozen whole blood, isolated PBMCs, or DNA extracted from either sample type. Sequences MNHEY (CDR1) and SVGEGT (CDR2) are obtained from the germline V gene. V lost 2 bases and J lost 4 bases; the stretch between them is 8 bases long. The cysteine opens and the phenylalanine closes a CDR3 of 14 amino acids. Just CDR3 DNA is preserved here, 42 bases in frame from base 1. The immunoSEQ Assay, a bias-controlled multiplex PCR, was used to amplify TCRbeta CDR3 regions from genomic DNA. In the source study's methods: The number of nucleated cells in each sample was estimated from the amplification of reference gene primers within the assay. Sequence reads were collapsed and filtered to measure the absolute abundance of every unique TCRbeta CDR3 rearrangement. For each sample, productive Simpson clonality was calculated as the square root of Simpson's diversity index across productive rearrangements. Imported from immuneACCESS, the table was reduced by TCRdb to in-frame sequences with V and J called. These copies leave out some clones; in studies compared against another copy, an unresolved V gene accounts for under half, and the cause of the remainder is not known. V, J and clone size were drawn from that table, and D and trimming were deduced from the DNA. The sample table lists some 83,000 clones, over 80% of them with a count of one. The top ten clonotypes cover approximately 3.3% of the sample.

The sample taken for sequencing was peripheral blood. This sequence originates from a man in his forties or fifties with acute or convalescent COVID-19. Recombination joined TRBV6-2 or TRBV6-3 with TRBJ2-2; possibly the D gene is TRBD2, per 7 matching bases. The DNA sequence is given as TGTGCCAGCAGTTACAGGGGGGGCACCGGGGAGCTGTTTTTT. Its protein product is CASSYRGGTGELFF.